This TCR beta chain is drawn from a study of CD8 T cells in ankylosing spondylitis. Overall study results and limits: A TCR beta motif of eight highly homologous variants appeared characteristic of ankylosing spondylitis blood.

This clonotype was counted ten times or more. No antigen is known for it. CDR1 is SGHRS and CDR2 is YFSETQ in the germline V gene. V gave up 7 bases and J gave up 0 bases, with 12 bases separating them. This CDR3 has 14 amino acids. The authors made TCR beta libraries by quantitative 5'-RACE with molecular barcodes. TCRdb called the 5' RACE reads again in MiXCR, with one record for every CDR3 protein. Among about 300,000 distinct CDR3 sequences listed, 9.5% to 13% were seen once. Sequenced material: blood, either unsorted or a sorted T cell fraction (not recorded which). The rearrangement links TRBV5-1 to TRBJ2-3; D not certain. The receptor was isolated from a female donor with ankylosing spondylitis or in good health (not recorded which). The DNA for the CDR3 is TGCGCCAGCTCCCGTGGCCCTAGCACAGATACGCAGTATTTT. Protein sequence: CASSRGPSTDTQYF.